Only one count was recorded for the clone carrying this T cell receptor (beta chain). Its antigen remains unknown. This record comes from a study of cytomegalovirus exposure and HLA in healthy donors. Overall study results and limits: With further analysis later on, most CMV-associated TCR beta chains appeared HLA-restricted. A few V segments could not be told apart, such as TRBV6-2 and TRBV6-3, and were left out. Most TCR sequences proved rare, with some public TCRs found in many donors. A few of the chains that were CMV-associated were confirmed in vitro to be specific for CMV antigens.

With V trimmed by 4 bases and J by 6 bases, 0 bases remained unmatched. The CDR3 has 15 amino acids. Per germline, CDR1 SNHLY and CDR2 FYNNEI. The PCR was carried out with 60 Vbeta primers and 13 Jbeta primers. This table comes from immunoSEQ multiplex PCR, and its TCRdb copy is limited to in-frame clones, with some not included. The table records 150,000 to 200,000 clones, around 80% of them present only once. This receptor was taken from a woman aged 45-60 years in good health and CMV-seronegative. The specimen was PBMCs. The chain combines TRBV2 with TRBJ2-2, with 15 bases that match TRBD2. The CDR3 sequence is CASSGTSGRAGELFF. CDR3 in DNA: TGTGCCAGCAGTGGGACTAGCGGGAGGGCCGGGGAGCTGTTTTTT.